The rows below give T cell receptor beta chains drawn from one sample of a study of CD8+ T cells in alopecia areata. The method was immunoSEQ multiplex PCR; TCRdb's version includes in-frame clones alone and lacks a portion of them. Counted here are about 210,000 clones, 66% occurring once; the ten biggest clones make up approximately 1.2%. The source was CD4+ T cells sorted from blood, collected around week 44, from a patient treated with tofacitinib. The receptors come from a human donor with alopecia areata. CDR3s include the opening cysteine and the closing phenylalanine or tryptophan. D genes are given only for firm matches. For some rows the clone size is stated as once, few or many, or as a class when expanded; others skip it.

V gene	D gene	J gene	clone size	CDR3 DNA	CDR3 protein
TRBV7-2	TRBD2	TRBJ2-3	few	TGTGCCAGCAGCTTAGTCGGGACTAGAATCATATCTACAGATACGCAGTATTTT	CASSLVGTRIISTDTQYF
TRBV15	NA	TRBJ2-5	once	TGTGCCACCAGCAGAGATCGGGATAGGGGGAGACAGACCCAGTACTTC	CATSRDRDRGRQTQYF
TRBV30	NA	TRBJ1-6	NA	TGTGCCTGGAGTCCCCCCGGGAGGTATAATTCACCCCTCCACTTT	CAWSPPGRYNSPLHF
TRBV7-7	NA	TRBJ2-7	NA	TGTGCCAGCAGCTGGGGGGTCGGATACGAGCAGTACTTC	CASSWGVGYEQYF
TRBV6-5	TRBD2	TRBJ2-5	NA	TGTGCCAGCAGTTACTCAGGCGGGGGACGACAAGAGACCCAGTACTTC	CASSYSGGGRQETQYF
TRBV29-1	NA	TRBJ1-1	once	TGCAGCGTTGAAGTGCGGGGGAAGGCGAACACTGAAGCTTTCTTT	CSVEVRGKANTEAFF
TRBV11-3	NA	TRBJ1-1	NA	TGTGCCAGCAGCTTAGAAGGGATGAACACTGAAGCTTTCTTT	CASSLEGMNTEAFF
TRBV5-1	NA	TRBJ1-1	NA	TGCGCCAGCGCCCCTACATCTCACACGCAAGCTTTCTTT	CASAPTSHTQAFF
TRBV2	NA	TRBJ2-3	once	TGTGCCAGTTCGCGCCAGGATGGCACAGATACGCAGTATTTT	CASSRQDGTDTQYF
TRBV29-1	NA	TRBJ2-1	NA	TGCAGCGTTGAAGACGGACCCCGAGGGTTCAACAATGAGCAGTTCTTC	CSVEDGPRGFNNEQFF
TRBV5-1	NA	TRBJ2-3	NA	TGCGCCAGCAGCTTGGCAGGGGCCAGCACAGATACGCAGTATTTT	CASSLAGASTDTQYF
TRBV10-3	TRBD1	TRBJ2-7	NA	TGTGCCATCAGTACCACCGGGACAGGGGGCTCCGAGCAGTACTTC	CAISTTGTGGSEQYF
TRBV29-1	NA	TRBJ1-4	NA	TGCAGCGCCGGTCGGGAGACTAATGAAAAACTGTTTTTT	CSAGRETNEKLFF
TRBV7-2	NA	TRBJ1-5	NA	TGTGCCAGCAGCTTGGTCGGCCAGCCCCAGCATTTT	CASSLVGQPQHF
TRBV5-1	NA	TRBJ2-2	NA	TGCGCCAGCAGCTTGGGTGGTGACACCGGGGAGCTGTTTTTT	CASSLGGDTGELFF
TRBV7-9	NA	TRBJ2-7	NA	TGTGCCAGCAGCGTAAGCTCCTACGAGCAGTACTTC	CASSVSSYEQYF
TRBV7-2	NA	TRBJ1-3	NA	TGTGCCAGCAGCTTCGGGCCCGGAGGACAGGGAAACACCATATATTTT	CASSFGPGGQGNTIYF
TRBV13	TRBD1	TRBJ1-6	NA	TGTGCCAGCAGCCGCAAGACAGGGGTCGGTTCACCCCTCCACTTT	CASSRKTGVGSPLHF
TRBV2	NA	TRBJ2-2	NA	TGTGCCAGCAGGACGGTGACAGGCACCGGGGAGCTGTTTTTT	CASRTVTGTGELFF
TRBV29-1	NA	TRBJ2-7	NA	TGCAGCGTTGGGGGACTGACCTACGAGCAGTACTTC	CSVGGLTYEQYF
TRBV28	NA	TRBJ1-3	few	TGTGCCAGCAGTTTCTTTGGAAACACCATATATTTT	CASSFFGNTIYF
TRBV28	NA	TRBJ2-6	NA	TGTGCCAGCAGTCCCCATATTACATCTGGGGCCAACGTCCTGACTTTC	CASSPHITSGANVLTF
TRBV7-7	NA	TRBJ2-6	NA	TGTGCCAGCAGCCCCGGGTTGTCTGGGGCCAACGTCCTGACTTTC	CASSPGLSGANVLTF
TRBV7-2	TRBD1	TRBJ1-2	NA	TGTGCCAGCAGCTTAGCTGCTCTCAGGGGGAACTATGGCTACACCTTC	CASSLAALRGNYGYTF